This T cell receptor (beta chain) came from a study of shared clonotypes between healthy human individuals (TCRdb year 2020). With regard to the full study: The cohort comprised two women and a few men aged 18 to 49 years. For each donor, three plates each were used for CD4 naive and CD4 memory, two plates were used for CD8 naive, and one plate was used for CD8 memory. The study deeply sequenced blood TCR repertoires of about 5 healthy adults to estimate repertoire size and the extent of clonotype sharing between individuals. Libraries were prepared and TCR repertoires were sequenced by different laboratories using diverse techniques, in order to increase sequencing depth and limit assay-specific biases. Leukapheresis yielded between about 0.9 and 9.5 billion PBMCs per donor.

Worth noting for this clone: The antigen it recognizes is unknown. Per-nucleotide qualities are absent, and no much larger clonotype sits a single base away.

What the authors observed across the whole study: Naive subsets generally had larger estimated clonotype richness than memory subsets. Rarefaction of sorted-subset datasets indicated incomplete sequencing despite the large sequencing depth. Sampling was restricted to blood, and TCR repertoires in tissues likely differ from the TCR repertoires found in blood. Higher generation probabilities were observed for clonotypes shared by all four sorted-subset donors than for non-shared clonotypes. Sharing across four donors was observed for 4.5% to 6.5% of naive CD4, 3% to 3.5% of naive CD8, 2.3% of memory CD4, and approximately 0.41% of memory CD8 clonotypes. Because the study included only a small number of donors, the genetic and exposure-history diversity represented was limited. Pairwise subsampling indicated that sequencing depth was expected to affect the degree of clonotype sharing among donors.

Using the deep immunoSEQ assay, multiplex PCR amplified TCR CDR3 regions from genomic DNA. Extracted genomic DNA from each cell subset was distributed evenly across all wells of several immunoSEQ 96-well plates, and each plate was treated as a replicate. For sorted subsets, roughly 0.2 ug genomic DNA, equal to 25,000 to 35,000 T cell genomes, was loaded into each replicate PCR. Purified libraries were measured with a Qubit 3.0 fluorometer, size-checked on a Bioanalyzer 2100, and measured again with the KAPA Library Quantification kit. Every immunoSEQ 96-well plate was sequenced on a dedicated single-read 150-cycle Illumina NextSeq 550 flow cell. Concerning the study's data processing: Because only junctional sequences without quality scores were contained in the immunoSEQ output, filtering matching that applied to full-length reads could not be performed. To assign V/J genes and CDR3, sequences were annotated using PyIR, a Python wrapper for IgBLAST v1.9, with IMGT germline references. Any read was removed if the V/J assignment was weak (E-value above 1e-6), the CDR3 was missing, or the read contained stop codons, out-of-frame junctions, or ambiguous translated residues. V3J clonotypes were defined by identical inferred V gene, J gene, and CDR3 amino acid sequence. The percentage overlap between two repertoires was calculated by dividing the number of shared unique clonotypes by the size of the smaller repertoire. Repertoire richness was assessed with RTK rarefaction, the Chao1 estimator, and Recon v2.1 estimates of unobserved clonotypes. Generation probabilities were computed with OLGA for all TCRbeta clonotypes obtained by the gDNA method from several donors. TCRdb's version of the immuneACCESS table is confined to in-frame rearrangements and falls short of the full clone set. An unresolved V gene accounts for under half of the shortfall where checked; the remainder is of unknown origin. The DNA gave D and trimming, while V, J and clone size come from that table. This sample is represented by some 580,000 clones; about 98% of them were singletons. The biggest ten clones account for 0.3% to 0.35% of the sample.

CD8 naive samples were CD45RO-negative cells positively selected for CCR7, giving a CD45RA+CCR7+ population that excluded TemRA cells. Healthy HIV-negative adults with no recently reported acute infections or vaccinations were included as donors. Every donor was a Caucasian adult residing in Nashville, Tennessee, USA. Blood was obtained by leukapheresis, after which PBMCs were separated by Ficoll-Histopaque density gradient centrifugation and cryopreserved in liquid nitrogen vapor phase. Purity and quantity of every magnetically sorted T cell population were checked by analytical flow cytometry. Each sorted fraction had its genomic DNA isolated and then quantified by UV absorbance on a Nanodrop 2000c. Specimen: naive CD8+ T cells sorted from blood. The cell subset or site tag for this specimen amounts to: CD45RA+CCR7+. The TCR originated in a man between 25 and 39 years old in good health.

The CDR3 region has the sequence CASSLAPWTDTDTQYF. The bases are TGCGCCAGCAGCTTGGCACCATGGACGGACACAGATACGCAGTATTTT. The sequence is built from TRBV5-1 and TRBJ2-3; the D gene cannot be resolved reliably. The trim is 0 bases for V and 2 bases for J, with a gap of 13 bases between the germline ends. CDR3 length: 16 amino acids, cysteine to phenylalanine. Here the CDR3 DNA is all that survives: 48 bases in frame from base 1. From the germline V gene, CDR1 is SGHRS and CDR2 is YFSETQ.